The sequence of this TCR beta chain was determined in a study of CD8+ T cells in alopecia areata. Study information: Treated individuals took tofacitinib by mouth, 5 to 10 mg twice daily.

Reverse transcription of extracted RNA yielded cDNA, which provided the sequencing template. Sequencing was performed with immunoSEQ multiplex PCR; in TCRdb, only in-frame clones are kept and a portion is missing. The data contain about 270,000 clones, 60% of them singletons. General observations from the study: It was lesional scalp, especially alopecia totalis/universalis, that showed higher clonality than normal scalp.

This clone was detected only a few times. What it recognizes is unknown. The V segment lost 5 bases and the J segment 4 bases; nucleotides outside the gene matches: 4. CDR3 length: 13 amino acids. In germline, CDR1 is MNHEY, CDR2 SVGAGI. Treatment meaning: oral pan-JAK inhibitor, 5-10 mg twice daily. Individuals with alopecia areata gave both lesional scalp punch biopsies and peripheral blood for collection. The chain couples TRBV6-5 to TRBJ2-5; 7 bases agree with TRBD2. Specimen: CD4+ T cells sorted from blood, collected around week 53, from a patient treated with tofacitinib. The TCR was taken from a human donor with alopecia areata. CDR3 sequence reads: CASSASGGETQYF. CDR3 bases: TGTGCCAGCAGTGCTAGCGGAGGAGAGACCCAGTACTTC.